This T cell receptor beta chain was observed in a study of shared clonotypes between healthy human individuals. Background on the study: The study drew on two women and a few men aged 18 to 49 as donors. Study conclusions and caveats: Memory subsets generally showed lower estimated richness than naive subsets. A reduction in generation probabilities was seen for non-shared clonotypes relative to those shared by all four donors.

In the authors' workflow: Quality scores were absent from the junction-only immunoSEQ sequences, so filtering differed. Data came from immunoSEQ multiplex PCR; TCRdb stores just in-frame clones and leaves some out. V and J calls and clone size are copied from that table; D and trimming were computed from the DNA. The sample carries millions of clones, approximately 94% recorded once. On this clone itself: Its antigen remains unidentified.

This CDR3 comprises 12 residues. Germline loops: CDR1 MNHEY, CDR2 SVGAGI. V was trimmed by 5 bases and J by 3 bases, leaving 7 bases between them. This chain links TRBV6-5 with TRBJ1-1; no firm D call. Sequenced: naive CD4+ T cells sorted from blood. The subset denotes: CD45RA+ positively selected. The sequence came from a man younger than 35 in good health. The CDR3: CASSRVHTEAFF. CDR3 nucleotides: TGTGCCAGCAGTAGGGTACACACTGAAGCTTTCTTT.